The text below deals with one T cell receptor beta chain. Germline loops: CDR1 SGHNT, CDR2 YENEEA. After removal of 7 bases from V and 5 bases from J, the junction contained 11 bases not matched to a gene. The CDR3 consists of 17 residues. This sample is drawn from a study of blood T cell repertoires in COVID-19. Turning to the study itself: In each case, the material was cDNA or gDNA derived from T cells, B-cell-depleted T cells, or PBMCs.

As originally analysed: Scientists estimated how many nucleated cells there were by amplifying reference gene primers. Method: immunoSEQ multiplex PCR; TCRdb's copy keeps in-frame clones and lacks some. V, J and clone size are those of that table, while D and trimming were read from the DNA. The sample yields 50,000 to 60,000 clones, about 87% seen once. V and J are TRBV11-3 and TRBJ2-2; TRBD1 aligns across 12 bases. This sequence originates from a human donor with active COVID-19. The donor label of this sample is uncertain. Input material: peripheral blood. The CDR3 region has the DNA TGTGCCAGCAACCGATACCGGGACAGGGGGCAAACCGGGGAGCTGTTTTTT. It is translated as CASNRYRDRGQTGELFF. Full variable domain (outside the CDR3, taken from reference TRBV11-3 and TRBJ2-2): EAGVVQSPRYKIIEKKQPVAFWCNPISGHNTLYWYLQNLGQGPELLIRYENEEAVDDSQLPKDRFSAERLKGVDSTLKIQPAELGDSAVYLCASNRYRDRGQTGELFFGEGSRLTVL.